This TCR beta chain was identified during a study of T cells in Graves' hyperthyroidism and ophthalmopathy. Template material for amplifying TCR beta CDR3 regions consisted of RNA transcripts. The HTBI primer set served for first-round RT-PCR of the TCR CDR3. TCRdb reprocessed the multiplex PCR reads with MiXCR, giving one entry per CDR3 protein. The sample has 450,000 to 550,000 distinct CDR3 sequences, approximately 24% seen once. Between the trimmed V and J ends, which lost 6 bases and 5 bases, there was a span of 13 bases. The CDR3 runs 13 residues. The chain uses TRBV12-3 or TRBV12-4 and TRBJ1-2; D might be TRBD1 (6 bases). The source is a woman in her twenties or thirties with Graves' ophthalmopathy. Source material: blood. The CDR3 is CASSEQGSYGYTF. CDR3 bases: TGTGCCAGCAGCGAACAGGGATCGTATGGCTACACCTTC.